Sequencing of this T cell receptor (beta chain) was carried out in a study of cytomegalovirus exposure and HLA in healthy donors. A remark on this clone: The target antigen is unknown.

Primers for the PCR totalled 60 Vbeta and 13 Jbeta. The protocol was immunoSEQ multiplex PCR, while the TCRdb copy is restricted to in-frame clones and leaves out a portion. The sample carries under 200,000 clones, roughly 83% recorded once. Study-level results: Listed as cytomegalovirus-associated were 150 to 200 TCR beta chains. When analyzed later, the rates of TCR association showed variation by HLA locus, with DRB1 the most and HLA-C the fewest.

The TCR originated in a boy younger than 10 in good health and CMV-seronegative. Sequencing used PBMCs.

CDR3: CASSPSGGLSGNTIYF. The CDR3 DNA follows: TGTGCCAGCAGCCCATCAGGGGGTCTCTCTGGAAACACCATATATTTT. This rearrangement joins TRBV14 to TRBJ1-3, with 7 bases fitting TRBD1. This CDR3 is 16 amino acids long. Looked up from germline, CDR1 is SGHDN and CDR2 is FVKESK. Trimming took 4 bases from V and 0 from J; bases not matched to a gene: 6.